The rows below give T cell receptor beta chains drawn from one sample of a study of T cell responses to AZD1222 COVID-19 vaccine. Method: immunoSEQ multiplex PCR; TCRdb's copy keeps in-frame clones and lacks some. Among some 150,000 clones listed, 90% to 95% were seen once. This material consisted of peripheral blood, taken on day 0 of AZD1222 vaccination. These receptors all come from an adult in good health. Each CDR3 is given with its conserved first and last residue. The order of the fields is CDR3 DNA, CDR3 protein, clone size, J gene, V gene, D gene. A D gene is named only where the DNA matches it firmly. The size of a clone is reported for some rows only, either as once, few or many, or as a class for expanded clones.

CDR3 DNA: TGTGCCAGCAGTGAAGCGGGTTTGGGTTACGAGCAGTACTTC
CDR3 protein: CASSEAGLGYEQYF
clone size: .
J gene: TRBJ2-7
V gene: TRBV2
D gene: .

CDR3 DNA: TGTGCCAGCAGCTTTGGTCGGACGGTCTATGGCTACACCTTC
CDR3 protein: CASSFGRTVYGYTF
clone size: .
J gene: TRBJ1-2
V gene: TRBV7-9
D gene: .

CDR3 DNA: TGCGCCAGCAGCGCCAGTGCACAGGGATACAATGAGCAGTTCTTC
CDR3 protein: CASSASAQGYNEQFF
clone size: .
J gene: TRBJ2-1
V gene: TRBV5-1
D gene: .

CDR3 DNA: TGCGCCAGCAGCCTAGGACAGGCCATGAACACTGAAGCTTTCTTT
CDR3 protein: CASSLGQAMNTEAFF
clone size: .
J gene: TRBJ1-1
V gene: TRBV4-1
D gene: TRBD1

CDR3 DNA: TGTGCCAGCAGCCAGGGACTAGCGACCCCCTACAATGAGCAGTTCTTC
CDR3 protein: CASSQGLATPYNEQFF
clone size: few
J gene: TRBJ2-1
V gene: TRBV3-1/TRBV3-2
D gene: TRBD2

CDR3 DNA: TGTGCCAGCAGTACCGAGACATTGAACACTGAAGCTTTCTTT
CDR3 protein: CASSTETLNTEAFF
clone size: once
J gene: TRBJ1-1
V gene: TRBV2
D gene: .

CDR3 DNA: TGTGCCAGCAGTCCTGGGGGCGCCTTAACTGAAGCTTTCTTT
CDR3 protein: CASSPGGALTEAFF
clone size: .
J gene: TRBJ1-1
V gene: TRBV27
D gene: .

CDR3 DNA: TGTGCCAGCAGCGCCGGACAGTACCCTAACTATGGCTACACCTTC
CDR3 protein: CASSAGQYPNYGYTF
clone size: .
J gene: TRBJ1-2
V gene: TRBV9
D gene: .

CDR3 DNA: TGTGCCAGCAGCCACGGGGGTCCGACCTACGAGCAGTACTTC
CDR3 protein: CASSHGGPTYEQYF
clone size: .
J gene: TRBJ2-7
V gene: TRBV3-1/TRBV3-2
D gene: .

CDR3 DNA: TGTGCTAGTGGCGGGGGCGAAGGTATCAATCAGCCCCAGCATTTT
CDR3 protein: CASGGGEGINQPQHF
clone size: few
J gene: TRBJ1-5
V gene: TRBV12-5
D gene: .

CDR3 DNA: TGTGCTAGTGGTTTGGGACAGGGGGCCGGCTATGGCTACACCTTC
CDR3 protein: CASGLGQGAGYGYTF
clone size: .
J gene: TRBJ1-2
V gene: TRBV12-5
D gene: TRBD1

CDR3 DNA: TGTGCCAGCAGGACAGGGTCCCACGAGCAGTACTTC
CDR3 protein: CASRTGSHEQYF
clone size: .
J gene: TRBJ2-7
V gene: TRBV6-5
D gene: TRBD1

CDR3 DNA: TGTGCCAGCAGCGTAGAGGCGTCTGGAAACACCATATATTTT
CDR3 protein: CASSVEASGNTIYF
clone size: .
J gene: TRBJ1-3
V gene: TRBV9
D gene: .

CDR3 DNA: TGTGCCAGCAGTTTGTCTGCCCAGGGGCCCTCCTACGAGCAGTACTTC
CDR3 protein: CASSLSAQGPSYEQYF
clone size: .
J gene: TRBJ2-7
V gene: TRBV27
D gene: .

CDR3 DNA: TGTGCCAGCAGTGAACGAGGATCTAGCGGGAGAGAAGAGACCCAGTACTTC
CDR3 protein: CASSERGSSGREETQYF
clone size: once
J gene: TRBJ2-5
V gene: TRBV25-1
D gene: TRBD2

CDR3 DNA: TGTGCCAGCTCAAGGAGACTCTTCAACAATGAGCAGTTCTTC
CDR3 protein: CASSRRLFNNEQFF
clone size: .
J gene: TRBJ2-1
V gene: TRBV2
D gene: .

CDR3 DNA: TGTGCCAGCAGCTTACAAAACCCATGGGCGAACACTGAAGCTTTCTTT
CDR3 protein: CASSLQNPWANTEAFF
clone size: .
J gene: TRBJ1-1
V gene: TRBV11-2
D gene: .

CDR3 DNA: TGTGCCAGCTCAAGTGTGGTACAGGGGATTTACAATGAGCAGTTCTTC
CDR3 protein: CASSSVVQGIYNEQFF
clone size: .
J gene: TRBJ2-1
V gene: TRBV18
D gene: TRBD1

CDR3 DNA: TGTGCCAGCAGTCGACAGGGTTCATATGGCTACACCTTC
CDR3 protein: CASSRQGSYGYTF
clone size: .
J gene: TRBJ1-2
V gene: TRBV2
D gene: TRBD1

CDR3 DNA: TGCGCCAGCAGTGAGTCAAGGGCCGGGGCGCGGACTGAAGCTTTCTTT
CDR3 protein: CASSESRAGARTEAFF
clone size: .
J gene: TRBJ1-1
V gene: TRBV10-2
D gene: .

CDR3 DNA: TGTGCCAGCGGGCCGGACAAAAACATTCAGTACTTC
CDR3 protein: CASGPDKNIQYF
clone size: .
J gene: TRBJ2-4
V gene: TRBV7-9
D gene: .

CDR3 DNA: TGCGCCAGCAGTGGAGATGTCGCTGAAGCTTTCTTT
CDR3 protein: CASSGDVAEAFF
clone size: few
J gene: TRBJ1-1
V gene: TRBV10-2
D gene: .

CDR3 DNA: TGTGCCAGCAGCTTACCGGCGGGACAGGTTAACTATGGCTACACCTTC
CDR3 protein: CASSLPAGQVNYGYTF
clone size: .
J gene: TRBJ1-2
V gene: TRBV5-4
D gene: TRBD1

CDR3 DNA: TGTGCCAGCAGCACCCAGGGGACCCACACCGGGGAGCTGTTTTTT
CDR3 protein: CASSTQGTHTGELFF
clone size: .
J gene: TRBJ2-2
V gene: TRBV7-2
D gene: .

CDR3 DNA: TGTGCCAGTAGTATATCCATTAGAAACACCATATATTTT
CDR3 protein: CASSISIRNTIYF
clone size: .
J gene: TRBJ1-3
V gene: TRBV19
D gene: .

CDR3 DNA: TGTGCCAGCAGCTCAAAGGGCTTATCAGGAAAGGAGCAGTACTTC
CDR3 protein: CASSSKGLSGKEQYF
clone size: .
J gene: TRBJ2-7
V gene: TRBV11-1
D gene: .

CDR3 DNA: TGCGCCAGCAGCTACCCCGGGACCAACTATGGCTACACCTTC
CDR3 protein: CASSYPGTNYGYTF
clone size: .
J gene: TRBJ1-2
V gene: TRBV5-1
D gene: .

CDR3 DNA: TGTGCCAGCTCAAGCCTGACAGGGGGCACCGGGGAGCTGTTTTTT
CDR3 protein: CASSSLTGGTGELFF
clone size: .
J gene: TRBJ2-2
V gene: TRBV18
D gene: TRBD1

CDR3 DNA: TGTGCCAGCAGCCCGGACAGTTCTAATGAAAAACTGTTTTTT
CDR3 protein: CASSPDSSNEKLFF
clone size: .
J gene: TRBJ1-4
V gene: TRBV5-4
D gene: .

CDR3 DNA: TGTGCCACAAACGACAGGGCTGGAAACACCATATATTTT
CDR3 protein: CATNDRAGNTIYF
clone size: .
J gene: TRBJ1-3
V gene: TRBV6-5
D gene: TRBD1

CDR3 DNA: TGTGCCAGCAACCCCAGACAGGGGCCGCGCGGGATTGTAAGGTACACTGAAGCTTTCTTT
CDR3 protein: CASNPRQGPRGIVRYTEAFF
clone size: .
J gene: TRBJ1-1
V gene: TRBV27
D gene: TRBD1

CDR3 DNA: TGTGCCAGCAGATCCGGTTGGGGGTTAGGAACTGAAGCTTTCTTT
CDR3 protein: CASRSGWGLGTEAFF
clone size: once
J gene: TRBJ1-1
V gene: TRBV5-6
D gene: .

CDR3 DNA: TGTGCCAGCAGCTCCCGGGACAGGGGGCGCGAGCAGTACTTC
CDR3 protein: CASSSRDRGREQYF
clone size: .
J gene: TRBJ2-7
V gene: TRBV7-2
D gene: TRBD1

CDR3 DNA: TGTGCCAGCTCACCAGCCGGAGTCCCAAATGAAAAACTGTTTTTT
CDR3 protein: CASSPAGVPNEKLFF
clone size: .
J gene: TRBJ1-4
V gene: TRBV18
D gene: .

CDR3 DNA: TGTGCCAGCAGCGTAGTGGTCAGGGGTGGCGCTGAAGCTTTCTTT
CDR3 protein: CASSVVVRGGAEAFF
clone size: .
J gene: TRBJ1-1
V gene: TRBV9
D gene: .

CDR3 DNA: TGTGCCAGCAGTTTATACGGTGGGACAGGGGTGGTCTATGGCTACACCTTC
CDR3 protein: CASSLYGGTGVVYGYTF
clone size: .
J gene: TRBJ1-2
V gene: TRBV27
D gene: TRBD1

CDR3 DNA: TGTGCCAGCAGTCTGAGCCCATATAGGGGCGACTCCTACGAGCAGTACTTC
CDR3 protein: CASSLSPYRGDSYEQYF
clone size: .
J gene: TRBJ2-7
V gene: TRBV27
D gene: .

CDR3 DNA: TGTGCCACCAGCAGGGCTGACCGGAGAGCTTTCTTT
CDR3 protein: CATSRADRRAFF
clone size: .
J gene: TRBJ1-1
V gene: TRBV15
D gene: .

CDR3 DNA: TGTGCCAGCAGAAGCGACAGACCGAACACTGAAGCTTTCTTT
CDR3 protein: CASRSDRPNTEAFF
clone size: .
J gene: TRBJ1-1
V gene: TRBV2
D gene: .

CDR3 DNA: TGTGCCAGCAGACTAGCGGGGGACAATGAGCAGTTCTTC
CDR3 protein: CASRLAGDNEQFF
clone size: .
J gene: TRBJ2-1
V gene: TRBV2
D gene: TRBD2

CDR3 DNA: TGTGCCAGCAGTAAAAATTCCATGGGTGTTGGTGAAGCTTTCTTT
CDR3 protein: CASSKNSMGVGEAFF
clone size: .
J gene: TRBJ1-1
V gene: TRBV6-5
D gene: .

CDR3 DNA: TGTGCCAGCAGTACCTTCCAGGGACCAAATTCACCCCTCCACTTT
CDR3 protein: CASSTFQGPNSPLHF
clone size: .
J gene: TRBJ1-6
V gene: TRBV6-2/TRBV6-3
D gene: .

CDR3 DNA: TGTGCCAGCAGCTTGGAAACTAGCGGCACCTACGAGCAGTACTTC
CDR3 protein: CASSLETSGTYEQYF
clone size: .
J gene: TRBJ2-7
V gene: TRBV5-6
D gene: TRBD2

CDR3 DNA: TGTGCCAGCAGGGCCGGGGGACAGGGTCGTTTATACGAGCAGTACTTC
CDR3 protein: CASRAGGQGRLYEQYF
clone size: .
J gene: TRBJ2-7
V gene: TRBV2
D gene: TRBD1

CDR3 DNA: TGTGCCAGCAGCGTAGTCGACACAGCGGGCTACAATGAGCAGTTCTTC
CDR3 protein: CASSVVDTAGYNEQFF
clone size: .
J gene: TRBJ2-1
V gene: TRBV9
D gene: .

CDR3 DNA: TGTGCCAGCAGCCAAGTCGGCCCTAGCAAGAACACCGGGGAGCTGTTTTTT
CDR3 protein: CASSQVGPSKNTGELFF
clone size: .
J gene: TRBJ2-2
V gene: TRBV3-1/TRBV3-2
D gene: .